The T cell receptor (beta chain) under discussion was sequenced for a study of T-cell reconstitution after alpha-beta-depleted transplantation in children. In this sample, this clonotype turned up many times. Its target is not known. Unique molecular identifiers were used to barcode this TCRbeta library. Each CDR3 protein is one row after TCRdb ran MiXCR on the PCR reads. This sample yields 250,000 to 300,000 distinct CDR3 sequences, of which around 9.1% are seen a single time; 7.5% belongs to the top ten. The CDR3 runs to 16 residues. The V gene's germline CDR1 is MDHEN and CDR2 SYDVKM. V lost 5 bases and J lost 2; bases outside the gene matches: 9. Overall study results and limits: There were reportedly several hundred expanded graft clones from which alpha-beta T cells came about two months after transplant. After transplant, high TCRbeta diversity at day 60 in some patients arose from surviving recipient T cells and thymic progenitors. Once a year had passed after transplant, T-cell counts and diversity came mostly from newly produced T cells.

The rearrangement joins TRBV28 to TRBJ2-3; 8 nucleotides match TRBD1. This specimen consisted of PBMCs, obtained before TCRalphabeta/CD19-depleted stem cell transplant. The sequence was obtained from a boy under three years old with acute myeloid leukemia, due to receive a stem cell transplant. CDR3 sequence (DNA): TGTGCCAGCAGTCCCCGGACAGGGACCCCCACAGATACGCAGTATTTT. It is translated as CASSPRTGTPTDTQYF.